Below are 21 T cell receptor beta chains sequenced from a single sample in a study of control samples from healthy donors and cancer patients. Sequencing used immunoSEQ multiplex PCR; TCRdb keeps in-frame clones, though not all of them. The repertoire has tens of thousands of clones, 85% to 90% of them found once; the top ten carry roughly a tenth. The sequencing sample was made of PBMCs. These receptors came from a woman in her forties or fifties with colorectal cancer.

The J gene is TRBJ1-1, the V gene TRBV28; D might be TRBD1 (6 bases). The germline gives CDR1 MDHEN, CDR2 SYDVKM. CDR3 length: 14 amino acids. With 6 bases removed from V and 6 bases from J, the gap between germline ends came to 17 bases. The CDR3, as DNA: TGTGCCAGCAGCTTTACAGGGACCTTCGCTGAAGCTTTCTTT. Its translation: CASSFTGTFAEAFF. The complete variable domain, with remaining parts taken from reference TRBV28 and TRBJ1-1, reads DVKVTQSSRYLVKRTGEKVFLECVQDMDHENMFWYRQDPGLGLRLIYFSYDVKMKEKGDIPEGYSVSREKKERFSLILESASTNQTSMYLCASSFTGTFAEAFFGQGTRLTVV.

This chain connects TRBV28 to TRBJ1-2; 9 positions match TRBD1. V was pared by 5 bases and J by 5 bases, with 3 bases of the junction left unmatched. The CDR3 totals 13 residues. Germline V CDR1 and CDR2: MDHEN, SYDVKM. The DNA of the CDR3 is TGTGCCAGCAGTAACGGACAGGGGTATGGCTACACCTTC. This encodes CASSNGQGYGYTF.

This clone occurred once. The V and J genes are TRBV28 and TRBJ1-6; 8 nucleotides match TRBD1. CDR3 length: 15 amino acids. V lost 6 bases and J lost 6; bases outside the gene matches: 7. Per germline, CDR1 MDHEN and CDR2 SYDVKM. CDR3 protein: CASSRKGQVNSPLHF. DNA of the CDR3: TGTGCCAGCAGCCGCAAGGGACAGGTTAATTCACCCCTCCACTTT.

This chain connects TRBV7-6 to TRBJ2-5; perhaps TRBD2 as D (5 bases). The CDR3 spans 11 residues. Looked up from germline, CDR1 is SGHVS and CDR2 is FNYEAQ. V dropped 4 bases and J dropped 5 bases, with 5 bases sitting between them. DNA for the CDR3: TGTGCCAGCAGCTCGGGGGAGACCCAGTACTTC. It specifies CASSSGETQYF.

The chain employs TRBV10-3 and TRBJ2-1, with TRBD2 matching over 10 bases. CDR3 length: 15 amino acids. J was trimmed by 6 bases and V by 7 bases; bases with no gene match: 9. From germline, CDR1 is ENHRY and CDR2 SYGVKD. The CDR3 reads CAINLAGGPINEQFF. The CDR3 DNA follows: TGTGCCATCAACTTAGCGGGGGGTCCCATCAATGAGCAGTTCTTC.

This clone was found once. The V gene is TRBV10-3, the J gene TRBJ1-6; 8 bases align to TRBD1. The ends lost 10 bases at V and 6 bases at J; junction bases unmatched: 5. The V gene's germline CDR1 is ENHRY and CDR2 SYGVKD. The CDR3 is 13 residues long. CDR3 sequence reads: CATQGQGNSPLHF. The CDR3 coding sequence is TGTGCCACCCAAGGACAGGGTAATTCACCCCTCCACTTT.

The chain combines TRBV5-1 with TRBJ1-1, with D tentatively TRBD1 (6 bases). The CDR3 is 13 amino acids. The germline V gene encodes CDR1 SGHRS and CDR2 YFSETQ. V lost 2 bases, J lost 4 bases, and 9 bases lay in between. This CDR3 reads CASSFQGLTEAFF. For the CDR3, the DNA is TGCGCCAGCAGCTTCCAGGGGCTCACTGAAGCTTTCTTT.

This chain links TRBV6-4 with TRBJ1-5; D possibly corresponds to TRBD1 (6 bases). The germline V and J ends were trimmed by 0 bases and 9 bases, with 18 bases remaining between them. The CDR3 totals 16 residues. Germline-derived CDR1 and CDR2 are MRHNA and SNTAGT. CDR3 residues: CASSDSSRGKGRPQHF. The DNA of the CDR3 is TGTGCCAGCAGTGACTCAAGCAGGGGAAAAGGGCGGCCCCAGCATTTT.

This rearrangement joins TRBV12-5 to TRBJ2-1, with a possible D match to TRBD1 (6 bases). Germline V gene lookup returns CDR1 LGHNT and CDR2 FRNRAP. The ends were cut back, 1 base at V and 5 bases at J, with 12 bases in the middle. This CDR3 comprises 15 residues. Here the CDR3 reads CASGLAGVLNNEQFF. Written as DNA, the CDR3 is TGTGCTAGTGGTTTGGCAGGGGTACTCAACAATGAGCAGTTCTTC.

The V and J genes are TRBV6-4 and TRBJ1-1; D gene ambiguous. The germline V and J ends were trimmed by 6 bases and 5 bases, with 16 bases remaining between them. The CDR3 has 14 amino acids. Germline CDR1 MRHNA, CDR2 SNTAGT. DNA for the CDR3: TGTGCCAGCAGCTTACAGCCGGGCGGAACTGAAGCTTTCTTT. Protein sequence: CASSLQPGGTEAFF.

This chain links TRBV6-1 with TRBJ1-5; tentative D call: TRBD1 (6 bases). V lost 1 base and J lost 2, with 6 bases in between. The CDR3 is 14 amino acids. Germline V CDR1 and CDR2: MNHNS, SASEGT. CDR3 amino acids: CASSEGTGNQPQHF. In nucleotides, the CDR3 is TGTGCCAGCAGTGAAGGGACAGGCAATCAGCCCCAGCATTTT.

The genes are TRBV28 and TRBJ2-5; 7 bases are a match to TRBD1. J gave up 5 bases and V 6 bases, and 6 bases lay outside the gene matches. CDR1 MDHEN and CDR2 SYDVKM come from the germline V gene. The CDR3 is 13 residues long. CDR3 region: CASRPTGQETQYF. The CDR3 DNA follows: TGTGCCAGCAGGCCGACAGGGCAGGAGACCCAGTACTTC. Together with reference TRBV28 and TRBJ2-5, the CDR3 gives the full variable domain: DVKVTQSSRYLVKRTGEKVFLECVQDMDHENMFWYRQDPGLGLRLIYFSYDVKMKEKGDIPEGYSVSREKKERFSLILESASTNQTSMYLCASRPTGQETQYFGPGTRLLVL.

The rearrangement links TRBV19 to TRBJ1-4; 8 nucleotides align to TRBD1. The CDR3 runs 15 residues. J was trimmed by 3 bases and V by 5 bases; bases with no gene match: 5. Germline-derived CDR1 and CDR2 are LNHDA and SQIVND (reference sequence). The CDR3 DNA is TGTGCCAGTAGTCCCAGGGGGCTGGCTAATGAAAAACTGTTTTTT. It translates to CASSPRGLANEKLFF.

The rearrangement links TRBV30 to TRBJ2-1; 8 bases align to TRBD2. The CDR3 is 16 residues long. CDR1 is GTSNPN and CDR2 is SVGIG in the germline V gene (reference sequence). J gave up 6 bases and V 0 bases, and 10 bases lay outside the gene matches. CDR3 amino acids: CAWSVGGAVLFNEQFF. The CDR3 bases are TGTGCCTGGAGTGTCGGGGGGGCAGTCCTTTTCAATGAGCAGTTCTTC.

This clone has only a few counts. The CDR3 region has the DNA TGTGCCTGGAGTTTGTCCAGATACACCGGGGAGCTGTTTTTT. Residues: CAWSLSRYTGELFF. This chain joins TRBV30 and TRBJ2-2; unclear D gene. The germline CDR1 and CDR2 sequences are GTSNPN and SVGIG (reference sequence). Trimming stripped 2 bases from V and 3 bases from J, with 10 bases between. CDR3 length equals 14 residues.

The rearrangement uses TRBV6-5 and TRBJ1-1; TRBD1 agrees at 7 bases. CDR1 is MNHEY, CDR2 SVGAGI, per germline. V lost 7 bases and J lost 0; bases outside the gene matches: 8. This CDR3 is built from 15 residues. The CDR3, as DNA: TGTGCCAGCACTCCGGGACAGTTTATGAACACTGAAGCTTTCTTT. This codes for CASTPGQFMNTEAFF.

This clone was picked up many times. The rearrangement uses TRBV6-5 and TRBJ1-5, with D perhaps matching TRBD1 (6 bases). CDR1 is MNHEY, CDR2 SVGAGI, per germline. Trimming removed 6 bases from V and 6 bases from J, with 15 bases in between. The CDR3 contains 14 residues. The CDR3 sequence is CASRHYREGQPQHF. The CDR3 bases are TGTGCCAGCAGACACTACAGGGAGGGTCAGCCCCAGCATTTT.

CDR3 in amino acids: CSVAGGGLNTEAFF. The DNA for the CDR3 is TGCAGCGTCGCCGGGGGCGGACTCAACACTGAAGCTTTCTTT. V and J are TRBV29-1 and TRBJ1-1; D might be TRBD1 (6 bases). The germline V gene has CDR1 SQVTM and CDR2 ANQGSEA. The CDR3 totals 14 residues. Deletions cut 6 bases from V and 2 bases from J, with 16 bases between.

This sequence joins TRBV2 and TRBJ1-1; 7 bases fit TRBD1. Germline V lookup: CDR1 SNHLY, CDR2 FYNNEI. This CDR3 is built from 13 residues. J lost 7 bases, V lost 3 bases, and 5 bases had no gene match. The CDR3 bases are TGTGCCAGCAGTGACTCAGGGGGGTTTGAAGCTTTCTTT. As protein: CASSDSGGFEAFF.

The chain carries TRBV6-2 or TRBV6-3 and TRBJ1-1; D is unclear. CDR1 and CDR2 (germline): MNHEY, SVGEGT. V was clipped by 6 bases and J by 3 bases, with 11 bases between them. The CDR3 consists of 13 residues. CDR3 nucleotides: TGTGCCAGCAGCCCGGAGGAGCACACTGAAGCTTTCTTT. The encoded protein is CASSPEEHTEAFF.

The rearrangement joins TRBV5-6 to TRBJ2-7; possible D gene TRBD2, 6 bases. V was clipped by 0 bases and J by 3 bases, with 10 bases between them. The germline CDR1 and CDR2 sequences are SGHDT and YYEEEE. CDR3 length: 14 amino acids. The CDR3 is CASSLVAGNYEQYV. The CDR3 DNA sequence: TGTGCCAGCAGCTTGGTGGCGGGGAACTACGAGCAGTACGTC.